This T cell receptor beta chain is from a study of regulatory T cells in long-lasting Graves disease. Study-wide findings and caveats: New patients shared approximately 930 public clonotypes, fewer than the approximately 2,500 shared by persistent patients.

This clonotype was counted only a few times. No antigen is known for it. Time point described: persistent/refractory GD, antithyroid drugs over 5 years with positive TRAb. PBMC RNA served as the TCR library source. Arm-PCR of CDR3 regions and iRepertoire HTBI primers were the basis on which TCR beta libraries were built. TCRdb passed the multiplex PCR reads through MiXCR, listing each CDR3 protein once. The sample has 500,000 to 700,000 distinct CDR3 sequences; around 30% are singletons. The germline V gene has CDR1 ENHRY and CDR2 SYGVKD. V lost 3 bases to trimming and J lost 1 base, with 10 bases between them. The CDR3 loop spans 16 amino acids.

The receptor was isolated from a female donor with Graves disease. The V and J genes are TRBV10-3 and TRBJ1-6, with unresolved D. The sample in question was peripheral blood mononuclear cells (PBMCs), obtained when the disease was refractory, from a patient treated with antithyroid drugs. The CDR3 bases are TGTGCCATCAGTGATATGGCAAGGTCCTATAATTCACCCCTCCACTTT. Translating it yields CAISDMARSYNSPLHF.